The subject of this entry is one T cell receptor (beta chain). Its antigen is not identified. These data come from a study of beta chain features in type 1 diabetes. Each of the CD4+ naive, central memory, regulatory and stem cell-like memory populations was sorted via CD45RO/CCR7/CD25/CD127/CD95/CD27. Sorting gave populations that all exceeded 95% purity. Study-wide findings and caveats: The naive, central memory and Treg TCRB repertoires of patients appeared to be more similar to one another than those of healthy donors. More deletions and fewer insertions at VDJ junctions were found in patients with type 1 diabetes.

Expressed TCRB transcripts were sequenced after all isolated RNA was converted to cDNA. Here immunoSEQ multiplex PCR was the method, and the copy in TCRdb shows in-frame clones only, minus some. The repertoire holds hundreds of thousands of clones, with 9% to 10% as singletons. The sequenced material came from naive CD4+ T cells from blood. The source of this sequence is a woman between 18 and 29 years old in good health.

CDR3 loop: CASSLTLAGHNEQFF. In DNA form, the CDR3 reads TGTGCCAGCAGCCTCACACTAGCGGGGCACAATGAGCAGTTCTTC. V is TRBV7-6 and J is TRBJ2-1; 10 bases fit TRBD2. CDR3 length: 15 amino acids. Per germline, CDR1 SGHVS and CDR2 FNYEAQ. J lost 5 bases, V lost 5 bases, and 6 bases had no gene match.